Many counts were recorded for the clone carrying this TCR beta chain. Antigen: not known. Scientists made TCR beta libraries using quantitative 5'-RACE with molecular barcodes. TCRdb fed the 5' RACE reads into MiXCR, producing one record per CDR3 protein. The sample records a few hundred thousand distinct CDR3 sequences, roughly 8% being singletons. This sample is drawn from a study of CD8 T cells in ankylosing spondylitis. The study, taken as a whole, reports: Certain motif variants had earlier appeared in reactive arthritis synovial fluid and blood. The study identified a TCR beta motif of fewer than 10 highly homologous variants that appeared characteristic of ankylosing spondylitis blood. There was reportedly significant enrichment of clones that were disease-linked in matched ankylosing spondylitis synovial fluid. Disease-linked clones, CD8+, were relatively rare in peripheral blood.

The length of the CDR3 is 14 residues. V lost 6 bases and J lost 7; bases outside the gene matches: 7. The germline CDR1 and CDR2 sequences are ENHRY and SYGVKD. The sequenced sample was blood, either unsorted or a sorted T cell fraction (not recorded which). This chain uses TRBV10-3 with TRBJ2-1; 9 bases align to TRBD1. The receptor's source is a male donor with ankylosing spondylitis. The DNA of the CDR3 is TGTGCCATCAGGGGGGGACAGGGAGGAAATGAGCAGTTCTTC. Encoded protein: CAIRGGQGGNEQFF.